The clone carrying this T cell receptor beta chain was seen many times. TCRdb used MiXCR to reprocess the RACE reads, holding one entry per CDR3 protein. The sample consists of 370,000 or so distinct CDR3 sequences, 4% to 5.5% of them appearing once. Trimming removed 7 bases from V and 7 bases from J, with 14 bases in between. The CDR3 covers 13 residues. Documented time point: patch test 1, 2 weeks after DPC sensitization. Treatment given: therapeutic diphenylcyclopropenone sensitization with weekly scalp DPC. The sample is drawn from a study of human T cells and chemical hapten exposure. Study-level information: Subjects had 2% DPC placed on about 2 cm by about 2 cm of upper inner arm skin for sensitization.

The sequence was obtained from a woman aged 50 to 60 with alopecia areata. Some clones in this sample may be carry-over from other donors' samples. The chain has TRBV12-3 or TRBV12-4 and TRBJ2-1; possible D gene TRBD2, 6 bases. The input for sequencing was whole blood, taken in connection with sensitization to the hapten diphenylcyclopropenone (DPC). DNA for the CDR3: TGTGCCAGCATTGGAGGGGCAACGAATGAGCAGTTCTTC. It encodes CASIGGATNEQFF.